The rows below give T cell receptor beta chains drawn from one sample of a study of CD8 T cells in ankylosing spondylitis. Each CDR3 protein gets one entry after TCRdb re-called the 5' RACE reads with MiXCR. This table holds 450,000 to 550,000 distinct CDR3 sequences, 5.3% found once. Material for sequencing was blood, either unsorted or a sorted T cell fraction (not recorded which). These receptor sequences come from a male donor with ankylosing spondylitis. CDR3s include the opening cysteine and the closing phenylalanine or tryptophan. The D gene is left open where the match is weak. The size of a clone is reported for some rows only, either as once, few or many, or as a class for expanded clones.

clone size,V gene,D gene,J gene,CDR3 DNA,CDR3 protein
few,TRBV18,NA,TRBJ2-1,TGTGCCAGCTCACCACCCCTGGATGAGCAGTTCTTC,CASSPPLDEQFF
many,TRBV15,NA,TRBJ2-2,TGTGCCACCAGCAGACAGGGTGGCACCGGGGAGCTGTTTTTT,CATSRQGGTGELFF
NA,TRBV7-5,NA,TRBJ2-4,TGTTTCGTCTTGGGGGGGCTCAAAAACATTCAGTACTTC,CFVLGGLKNIQYF
few,TRBV20-1,NA,TRBJ1-1,TGCAGTGCCCTCCGGGACTTGAACACTGAAGCTTTCTTT,CSALRDLNTEAFF
many,TRBV20-1,TRBD1,TRBJ2-7,TGCAGTGCTAGAGCAGGCAGGGGGTGGTACGAGCAGTACTTC,CSARAGRGWYEQYF
many,TRBV12-3/TRBV12-4,NA,TRBJ1-2,TGTGCCAGCCGACTCTATGGGGCGGTTAACTATGGCTACACCTTC,CASRLYGAVNYGYTF
many,TRBV9,NA,TRBJ2-3,TGTGCCAGCAGCCCCGGACCTAACACAGATACGCAGTATTTT,CASSPGPNTDTQYF
many,TRBV5-1,NA,TRBJ2-3,TGCGCCAGCAGCCGCGACTCGCTCGCGGCAGATACGCAGTATTTT,CASSRDSLAADTQYF
many,TRBV7-9,NA,TRBJ2-7,TGTGCCAGCAGCTTAGCGGCAGGGTTTGGTTACGAGCAGTACTTC,CASSLAAGFGYEQYF
many,TRBV11-2,NA,TRBJ1-5,TGTGCCAGCAGCTTGGGAGGGGCATGGGGCAATCAGCCCCAGCATTTT,CASSLGGAWGNQPQHF
NA,TRBV18,NA,TRBJ2-7,TGTGCCAGCTCCCTAGGTTTCGGGGTCGGCGAGCAGTACTTC,CASSLGFGVGEQYF
NA,TRBV12-3/TRBV12-4,NA,TRBJ2-7,TGTGCCAGCAGTTTAGGAGCGGAGGGGTACGAGCAGTACTTC,CASSLGAEGYEQYF
NA,TRBV18,NA,TRBJ2-5,TGTGCCAGCTCACCACCCTTCGGGGAAAAGACCCAGTACTTC,CASSPPFGEKTQYF
few,TRBV6-1,NA,TRBJ2-5,TGTGCCAGCGGTCAACTGGGACTCCAAGAGACCCAGTACTTC,CASGQLGLQETQYF
many,TRBV5-1,TRBD1,TRBJ1-1,TGCGCCAGCAGCGCGGGACAGGGGGCTCGCGAGCCGGAAGCTTTCTTT,CASSAGQGAREPEAFF
many,TRBV7-9,NA,TRBJ2-3,TGTGCCAGCAGCTTCTTTGGCAGAGTCGAGCCAGATACGCAGTATTTT,CASSFFGRVEPDTQYF
NA,TRBV20-1,NA,TRBJ2-3,TGCAGTGCCCCGGACAGACGCACAGATACGCAGTATTTT,CSAPDRRTDTQYF